This T cell receptor (beta chain) derives from a study of T cell repertoires in cytomegalovirus infection. General study results and limits: Across the ex vivo response, the dominant clonotypes were HLA-C-restricted CMV-specific TCR beta clonotypes. There were carriers of CMV plus the relevant HLA, and cumulative public TCR beta family frequency identified them.

TCRdb re-called the reads with MiXCR, one entry per CDR3 protein. The profile shows roughly 180,000 distinct CDR3 sequences, 28% of them singletons. Per the germline V gene, CDR1 is SGHVS and CDR2 is FNYEAQ. This CDR3 is 18 amino acids long. V lost 5 bases and J lost 4; bases outside the gene matches: 18. This clonotype appeared many times. Its antigen is currently unknown. V usage is TRBV7-6 and J usage is TRBJ2-5, with TRBD2 matching 8 bases. This TCR was sampled from a human donor in good health (CMV status not recorded). Some clones in this sample may be carry-over from other donors' samples. Sequenced: PBMCs. The CDR3 sequence: CASSPWTRGAIGRETQYF. The CDR3 DNA reads as TGTGCCAGCAGCCCCTGGACGCGGGGGGCCATTGGCCGAGAGACCCAGTACTTC.